This T cell receptor (beta chain) emerged from a study of blood T cell repertoires in COVID-19. Background on the study: Acute and convalescent COVID-19 specimens originated in the United States, Italy and Spain.

Per the original methods: Amplification with reference gene primers provided the estimates of nucleated cell counts. Some clones are missing from TCRdb's copy, which holds only in-frame ones; the method was immunoSEQ multiplex PCR. The DNA was the basis for D and trimming; V, J and clone size are from that table. The repertoire holds about 17,000 clones, with around 80% as singletons. This clone was observed once. This receptor was identified in a man in his sixties with active or convalescent COVID-19. Sample: peripheral blood.

Here the CDR3 DNA reads TGTGCCAGCAGCTCTTACAGGGCATCTGGAAACACCATATATTTT. Protein product: CASSSYRASGNTIYF. This chain links TRBV6-5 with TRBJ1-3; TRBD1 is a possible D gene (6 bases). The CDR3 is 15 residues long. Trimming removed 6 bases from V and 1 base from J, with 13 bases in between. Germline CDR1 reads MNHEY; CDR2 reads SVGAGI.